Included here is one T cell receptor (beta chain) sequence, with context. What it binds is not known. CDR1 is SGHRS and CDR2 is YFSETQ in the germline V gene. The V gene lost 0 bases and the J gene lost 3 bases, with 9 bases spanning the gap. This CDR3 has 14 amino acids. The data derive from a study of blood T cells in healthy people across ages. Findings of the study overall: Whereas aged donors had fewer naive CD4+ cells, long-lived donors had more of them and higher diversity.

Each individual donor underwent a draw of about 9.1 milliliters of peripheral blood. The total RNA that was extracted per sample amounted to at least 5 micrograms. For the second PCR, which ran for 7 to 11 cycles, a sample-barcoded 5' primer and a J-beta primer mix were used. TCRdb used MiXCR to reprocess the 5' RACE reads, holding one entry per CDR3 protein. The sample has about 670,000 distinct CDR3 sequences, 52% seen once. The TCR was taken from a woman aged 80 or over in good health. The sequenced sample consisted of blood. The gene calls are TRBV5-1 and TRBJ1-1; a weak D match, TRBD1 (5 bases). The CDR3 region has the DNA TGCGCCAGCAGCTTGGGGGGGTTGGACACTGAAGCTTTCTTT. It encodes CASSLGGLDTEAFF.